This T cell receptor (beta chain) was observed in a study of T and B cells in COVID-19 patients. Across the study: Peripheral blood came from COVID-19 patients with active infection or after recovery. About 90% of the roughly 20 active-infection patients had comorbidities associated with unfavorable COVID-19 outcome. Broader study findings: Active COVID-19 showed highly clonal TRB repertoires; recovery showed diversity and richness above healthy donors. Few blood samples existed from mildly ill patients during symptoms or early in severe cases.

V lost 4 bases and J 8 bases, leaving 15 bases between the germline ends. CDR3 length equals 14 residues. CDR1 and CDR2 (germline): LGHNA, YSLEER. Blood genomic DNA input for TRB amplification was about 240-550 ng. This clonotype was seen a handful of times. No antigen is known for it. BIOMED2 TRB-A/B primer pools were used in multiplex TRB PCR. TCRdb re-called the multiplex PCR reads with MiXCR, one entry per CDR3 protein. The repertoire holds over 7,000 distinct CDR3 sequences, about 25% seen once, with 5% to 8% in the top ten. This chain uses TRBV4-3 with TRBJ2-1; D is perhaps TRBD1 or TRBD2 (5 bases each). Specimen: blood. This receptor was identified in a human donor who had recovered from COVID-19. Written as DNA, the CDR3 is TGCGCCAGCAGCCCGGGACCTATTCCCGATGAGCAGTTCTTC. This encodes CASSPGPIPDEQFF.